This T cell receptor beta chain was retrieved from a study of CD8+CD57+ T cells in acquired aplastic anemia. Study in general: Approximately 11 million reads were obtained on average for healthy donor CD4+ cells.

Both TCR beta VDJ combination and CDR3 sequence profiling were carried out. Genomic DNA was the template for this profiling. TCRdb reanalysed the reads using MiXCR and keeps one entry per CDR3 protein. The sample lists fewer than 200,000 distinct CDR3 sequences, around 60% seen once, with under 60% in the top ten. Between the trimmed V and J ends, which lost 0 bases and 8 bases, there was a span of 10 bases. CDR1 SGHAT and CDR2 FQDESV come from the germline V gene (reference sequence). The CDR3 sequence is 13 residues long. The chain couples TRBV11-1 to TRBJ1-1, with D possibly being TRBD1 (5 bases). Sequencing was carried out using sorted CD4+, CD8+, or CD8+CD57+ T cells (not recorded which) from PBMCs. This TCR was sampled from a human donor in good health. This CDR3 reads CASSLARGLEAFF. CDR3 DNA sequence: TGTGCCAGCAGCTTAGCGCGGGGCCTCGAAGCTTTCTTT.